This is a list of T cell receptor beta chains from one sample in a study of cytomegalovirus exposure and HLA in healthy donors. Here immunoSEQ multiplex PCR was the method, and the copy in TCRdb shows in-frame clones only, minus some. This sample contains approximately 92,000 clones. Sequencing was done on a sample of PBMCs. The source is a woman aged 25 to 45 in good health and CMV-seronegative. The CDR3 runs from the conserved cysteine through the conserved F or W. A D gene is named only where the DNA matches it firmly.

TRBJ2-7,TRBD2,TRBV9,CASSVGTSVDGQYF,TGTGCCAGCAGTGTCGGGACTAGCGTAGACGGGCAGTACTTC
TRBJ2-1,.,TRBV5-5,CASNPARGANEQFF,TGTGCCAGCAACCCGGCTCGGGGGGCAAATGAGCAGTTCTTC
TRBJ2-3,TRBD2,TRBV27,CASSLGGGGTDTQYF,TGTGCCAGCAGCCTGGGGGGAGGGGGCACAGATACGCAGTATTTT
TRBJ2-1,TRBD1,TRBV4-1,CASSPLGQGAENNEQFF,TGCGCCAGCAGCCCGCTAGGACAGGGGGCTGAGAACAATGAGCAGTTCTTC
TRBJ2-1,TRBD1,TRBV2,CASRRQGAYEQFF,TGTGCCAGCAGGCGCCAGGGGGCCTATGAGCAGTTCTTC
TRBJ1-2,.,TRBV11-2,CASSLAGGAGYTF,TGTGCCAGCAGCTTAGCGGGCGGGGCTGGCTACACCTTC
TRBJ1-3,.,TRBV25-1,CASSAPVHGSGNTIYF,TGTGCCAGCAGTGCCCCCGTCCACGGCTCTGGAAACACCATATATTTT
TRBJ2-5,.,TRBV28,CASRTWLEAGIQETQYF,TGTGCCAGCAGGACGTGGCTTGAGGCGGGGATTCAAGAGACCCAGTACTTC
TRBJ2-6,TRBD2,TRBV5-1,CASSLRLAGGAPSSGANVLTF,TGCGCCAGCAGCTTGCGCCTAGCGGGGGGCGCACCTAGCTCTGGGGCCAACGTCCTGACTTTC
TRBJ2-2,TRBD1,TRBV7-6,CASSLEAGGNTGELFF,TGTGCCAGCAGCTTAGAGGCAGGGGGCAACACCGGGGAGCTGTTTTTT
TRBJ2-3,.,TRBV19,CASGQYIGADTQYF,TGTGCCAGTGGCCAGTATATCGGGGCAGATACGCAGTATTTT
TRBJ1-5,TRBD1,TRBV6-5,CASSRGGSQPQHF,TGTGCCAGTAGTAGAGGGGGCAGTCAGCCCCAGCATTTT
TRBJ2-3,TRBD1,TRBV28,CASSSPGGMDTQYF,TGTGCCAGCAGTTCCCCAGGGGGCATGGATACGCAGTATTTT
TRBJ1-5,.,TRBV4-1,CASSQAGYGNQPQHF,TGCGCCAGCAGTCAAGCAGGGTATGGCAATCAGCCCCAGCATTTT
TRBJ2-5,.,TRBV28,CASRGPGEETQYF,TGTGCCAGCAGAGGGCCGGGGGAAGAGACCCAGTACTTC
TRBJ1-6,.,TRBV9,CASRGPNSPLHF,TGTGCCAGCAGGGGGCCCAATTCACCCCTCCACTTT
TRBJ2-3,.,TRBV13,CASSLKRGPFTDTQYF,TGTGCCAGCAGCTTAAAACGCGGGCCCTTCACAGATACGCAGTATTTT
TRBJ1-4,.,TRBV15,CATSLRTVNEKLFF,TGTGCCACCAGTTTACGGACTGTTAATGAAAAACTGTTTTTT
TRBJ1-1,.,TRBV5-5,CASSWTVAEAFF,TGTGCCAGCAGCTGGACAGTTGCGGAGGCTTTCTTT
TRBJ1-2,TRBD1,TRBV29-1,CSVGQGYGYTF,TGCAGCGTTGGACAGGGCTATGGCTACACCTTC